This T cell receptor beta chain was recorded in a study of T cell repertoires in cytomegalovirus infection. Overall study: CMV infection and matching HLA type were both indicated by public TCR beta signatures.

Overall study findings and caveats: Based on cumulative public TCR beta family frequency, carriers of CMV plus the relevant HLA were identified.

A remark on this clonotype: As yet, its antigen is unknown.

TCRdb called the reads again in MiXCR, with one record for every CDR3 protein. The sample lists some 220,000 distinct CDR3 sequences; approximately 40% were seen once. The CDR3 length is 13 residues. Germline assignment: CDR1 SEHNR and CDR2 FQNEAQ (reference sequence). V lost 6 bases, J lost 6 bases, and 15 bases lay in between. This chain uses TRBV7-9 with TRBJ2-7; D is possibly TRBD1 (6 bases). The sequence was collected from a human donor in good health (CMV status not recorded). Some clones in this sample may be carry-over from other donors' samples. The input for sequencing was CD8+ T cells from cultured PBMCs, taken from culture after CMV antigen stimulation. The CDR3 is CASSYGQPSEQYF. In DNA form, the CDR3 reads TGTGCCAGCAGTTACGGACAGCCCTCCGAGCAGTACTTC.